This T cell receptor beta chain is drawn from a study of control samples from healthy donors and cancer patients. V shed 6 bases and J 1 base; nucleotides not matched to a gene: 6. The CDR3 has 15 residues. Germline V lookup: CDR1 SGHNT, CDR2 YENEEA. Generated by immunoSEQ multiplex PCR, the TCRdb table keeps only in-frame clones and is missing some. The data show 140,000 to 150,000 clones, about nine tenths seen once. The chain uses TRBV11-3 and TRBJ1-2; TRBD1 aligns across 9 bases. The receptor was isolated from a man aged 30 to 45 in good health. The sample taken for sequencing was blood. CDR3 DNA sequence: TGTGCCAGCAGGGCCGGGACAGGGAATAACTATGGCTACACCTTC. Protein product: CASRAGTGNNYGYTF.